This TCR beta chain derives from a study of OX40 agonist ivuxolimab in advanced cancers. Overall study context: Given to patients was ivuxolimab, an agonistic anti-OX40 (CD134) antibody. Patient treatment consisted of intravenous ivuxolimab administration every 2 weeks at 0.01 to 10 mg/kg. Study findings and constraints: Dose levels from 0.1 to 3.0 mg/kg saw CD4+ and CD8+ blood T cells expand clonally by week 6.

The CDR3 has 13 amino acids. Germline V gives CDR1 SGDLS, CDR2 YYNGEE. The V end was cut by 3 bases, the J end by 6 bases, with 11 bases between. Details on this clone: Its antigen remains unknown.

Measured with immunoSEQ multiplex PCR; TCRdb has only the in-frame clones, and not every one. Of some 41,000 clones in the sample, about 89% are singletons; the top ten hold roughly 3.4%. The specimen was CD4+ or CD8+ T cells sorted from blood, collected in a trial of the OX40 agonist ivuxolimab. This chain connects TRBV9 to TRBJ2-3, with D uncertain. The sequence derives from an adult with an advanced solid tumor such as melanoma, head and neck, liver or kidney cancer. The CDR3 protein is CASSAPSRDTQYF. In DNA, the CDR3 is TGTGCCAGCAGCGCACCCTCTCGGGATACGCAGTATTTT. Full variable domain (missing parts from reference TRBV9 and TRBJ2-3): DSGVTQTPKHLITATGQRVTLRCSPRSGDLSVYWYQQSLDQGLQFLIQYYNGEERAKGNILERFSAQQFPDLHSELNLSSLELGDSALYFCASSAPSRDTQYFGPGTRLTVL.